This T cell receptor (beta chain) was captured in a study of blood T cell repertoires in COVID-19. Trimming removed 1 base from V and 6 bases from J; junction bases left unmatched: 4. Germline-derived CDR1 and CDR2 are LGHDT and YNNKEL (reference sequence). CDR3 size: 15 residues. Assay: immunoSEQ multiplex PCR; the TCRdb copy retains only in-frame clones and omits some. Of approximately 150,000 clones listed, over 90% were seen once; the top ten hold roughly 2%. The chain combines TRBV3-1 (or the pseudogene TRBV3-2) with TRBJ1-5, with 9 bases aligning to TRBD1. The sample taken for sequencing was peripheral blood. The sequence derives from a woman aged 60-70 years with COVID-19, enrolled during active disease. The CDR3 loop is CASSQAGTGSQPQHF. For the CDR3, the DNA is TGTGCCAGCAGCCAAGCAGGGACAGGGAGTCAGCCCCAGCATTTT.